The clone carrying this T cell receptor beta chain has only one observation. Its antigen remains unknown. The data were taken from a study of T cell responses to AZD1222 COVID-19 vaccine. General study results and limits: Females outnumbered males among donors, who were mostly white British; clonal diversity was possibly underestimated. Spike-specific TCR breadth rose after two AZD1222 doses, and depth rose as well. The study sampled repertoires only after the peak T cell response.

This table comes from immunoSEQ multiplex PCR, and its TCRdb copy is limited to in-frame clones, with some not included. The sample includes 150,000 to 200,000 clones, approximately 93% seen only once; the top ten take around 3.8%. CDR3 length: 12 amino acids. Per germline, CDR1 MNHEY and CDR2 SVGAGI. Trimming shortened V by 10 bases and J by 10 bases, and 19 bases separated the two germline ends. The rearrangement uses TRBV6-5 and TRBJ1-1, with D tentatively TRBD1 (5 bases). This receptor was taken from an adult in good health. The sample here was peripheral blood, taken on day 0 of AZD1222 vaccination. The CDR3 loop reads CATLGGHQGAFF. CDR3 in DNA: TGTGCCACCCTTGGAGGGCACCAGGGAGCTTTCTTT.